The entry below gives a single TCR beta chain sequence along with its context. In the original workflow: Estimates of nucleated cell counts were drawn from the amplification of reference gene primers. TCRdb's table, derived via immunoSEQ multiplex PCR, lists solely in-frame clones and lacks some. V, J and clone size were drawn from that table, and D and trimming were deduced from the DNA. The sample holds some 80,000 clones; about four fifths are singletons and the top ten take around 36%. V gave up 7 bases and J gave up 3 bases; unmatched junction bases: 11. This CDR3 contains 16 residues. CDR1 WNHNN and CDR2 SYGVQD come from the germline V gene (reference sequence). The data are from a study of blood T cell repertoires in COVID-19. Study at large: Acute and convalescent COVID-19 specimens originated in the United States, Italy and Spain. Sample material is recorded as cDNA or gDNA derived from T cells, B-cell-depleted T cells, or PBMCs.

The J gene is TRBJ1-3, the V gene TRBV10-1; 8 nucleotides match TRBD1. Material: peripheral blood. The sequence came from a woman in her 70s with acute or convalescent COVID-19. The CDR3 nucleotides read TGCGCCAGCAATCGAGGTCCCAGGGGGCTTGGAAACACCATATATTTT. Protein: CASNRGPRGLGNTIYF.